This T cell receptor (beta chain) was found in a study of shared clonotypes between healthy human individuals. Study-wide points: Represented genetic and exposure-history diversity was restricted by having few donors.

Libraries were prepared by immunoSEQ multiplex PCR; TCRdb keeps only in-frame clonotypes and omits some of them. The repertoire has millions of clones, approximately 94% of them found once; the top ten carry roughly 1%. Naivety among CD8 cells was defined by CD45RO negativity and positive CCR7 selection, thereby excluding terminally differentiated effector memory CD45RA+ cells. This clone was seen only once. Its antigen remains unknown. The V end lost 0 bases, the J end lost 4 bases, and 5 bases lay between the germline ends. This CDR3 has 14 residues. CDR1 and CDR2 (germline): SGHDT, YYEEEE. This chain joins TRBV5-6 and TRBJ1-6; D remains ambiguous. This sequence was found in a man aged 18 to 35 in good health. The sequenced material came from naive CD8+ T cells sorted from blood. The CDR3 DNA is TGTGCCAGCAGCTTGGAACTTTATAATTCACCCCTCCACTTT. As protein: CASSLELYNSPLHF.